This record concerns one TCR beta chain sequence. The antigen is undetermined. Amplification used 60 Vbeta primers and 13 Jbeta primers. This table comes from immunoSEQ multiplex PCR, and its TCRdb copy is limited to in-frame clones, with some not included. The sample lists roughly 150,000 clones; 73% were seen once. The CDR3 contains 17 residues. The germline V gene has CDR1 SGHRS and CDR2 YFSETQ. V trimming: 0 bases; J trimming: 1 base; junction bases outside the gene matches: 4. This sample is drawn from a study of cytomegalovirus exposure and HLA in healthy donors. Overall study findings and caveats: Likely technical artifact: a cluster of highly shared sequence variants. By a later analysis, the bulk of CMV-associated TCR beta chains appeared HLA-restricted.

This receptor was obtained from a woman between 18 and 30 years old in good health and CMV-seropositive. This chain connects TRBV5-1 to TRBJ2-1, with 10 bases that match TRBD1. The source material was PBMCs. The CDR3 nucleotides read TGCGCCAGCAGCTTGGGACAGGGGGCTAAGTCCTACAATGAGCAGTTCTTC. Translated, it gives CASSLGQGAKSYNEQFF.